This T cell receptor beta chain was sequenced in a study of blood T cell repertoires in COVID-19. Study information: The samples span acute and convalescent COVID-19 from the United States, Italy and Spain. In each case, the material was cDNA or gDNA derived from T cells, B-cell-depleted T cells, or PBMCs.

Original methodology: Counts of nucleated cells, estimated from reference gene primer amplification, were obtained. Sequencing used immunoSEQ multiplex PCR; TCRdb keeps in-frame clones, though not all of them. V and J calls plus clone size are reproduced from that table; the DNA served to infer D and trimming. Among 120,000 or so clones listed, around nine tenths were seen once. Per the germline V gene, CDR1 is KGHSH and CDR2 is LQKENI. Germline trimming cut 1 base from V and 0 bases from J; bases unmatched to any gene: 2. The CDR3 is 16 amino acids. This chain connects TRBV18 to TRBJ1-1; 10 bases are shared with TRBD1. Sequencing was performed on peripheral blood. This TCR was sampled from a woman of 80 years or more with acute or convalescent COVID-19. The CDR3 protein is CASSPRTGGMNTEAFF. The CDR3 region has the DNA TGTGCCAGCTCACCACGGACAGGGGGAATGAACACTGAAGCTTTCTTT.